Given below is one T cell receptor (beta chain) in context. This sample was taken from a study of blood T cell repertoires in COVID-19. Across the study: The cDNA or gDNA used as material had been derived from T cells, B-cell-depleted T cells, or PBMCs.

Original processing methods: From reference gene primer amplification, estimates of nucleated cell counts were derived. Sequenced by immunoSEQ multiplex PCR; TCRdb stores in-frame clones only, minus some. The DNA gave D and trimming, while V, J and clone size come from that table. The sample carries 200,000 to 250,000 clones, approximately 85% recorded once. The CDR3 consists of 14 residues. V lost 10 bases to trimming and J lost 3 bases; unmatched junction nucleotides: 12. Germline CDR1 is MNHEY and CDR2 is SVGAGI. V gene TRBV6-5 combines with J gene TRBJ2-7; 7 bases match TRBD1. This sequence originates from an elderly woman with COVID-19, enrolled during active disease. Input material: peripheral blood. The CDR3 spells CATRTGPNHYEQYF. In nucleotides, the CDR3 is TGTGCCACACGGACAGGCCCGAATCACTACGAGCAGTACTTC.